This TCR beta chain is from a study of regulatory T cells in long-lasting Graves disease. Sample time point: newly diagnosed GD, antithyroid drugs for less than 3 months. RNA from PBMCs was the source of the TCR library. The V gene's germline CDR1 is KGHDR and CDR2 SFDVKD. Trimming pared 9 bases from V and 3 bases from J, leaving 11 bases between. CDR3 size: 12 residues. Construction of the TCR beta libraries employed iRepertoire HTBI primers in conjunction with Arm-PCR of CDR3 regions. TCRdb re-called the multiplex PCR reads with MiXCR, one entry per CDR3 protein. The repertoire holds some 490,000 distinct CDR3 sequences, more than 10% seen once, with roughly 8.9% in the top ten. Broader study findings: Gene preferences differed: TRBV28, TRBJ1-2, TRBJ2-5 in persistent cases.

This clonotype was observed many times. Its antigen remains unidentified. This sample also belongs to another study, concerning T cells in Graves' hyperthyroidism and ophthalmopathy. That investigation notes: HTBI primers were the set used in a first-round RT-PCR of the TCR CDR3.

The sequencing used peripheral blood mononuclear cells (PBMCs), collected at new diagnosis, from a patient treated with antithyroid drugs. This sequence joins TRBV24-1 and TRBJ2-7, with a weak D call TRBD1 (5 bases). This clonotype originated in a woman aged 25 to 39 with Graves disease. Here the CDR3 DNA reads TGTGCCACCTCCGACAGAGACTACGAGCAGTACTTC. Protein sequence: CATSDRDYEQYF.